A single sample gave rise to the 12 T cell receptor beta chains below, sequenced in a study of response to subunit inactivated influenza vaccine. TCRdb re-derived calls from the RT-PCR reads in MiXCR, one entry per CDR3 protein. The sample gives a few hundred thousand distinct CDR3 sequences, approximately 11% of which show up once; about an eighth is in the top ten. The sequenced sample was PBMCs from blood, obtained roughly 46 days after vaccination. All receptors come from a man in his fifties who received an inactivated influenza vaccine.

This clonotype was counted a few times. The chain uses TRBV11-2 and TRBJ2-1; tentative D call: TRBD1 (5 bases). CDR3 length equals 17 residues. Trimming shortened V by 0 bases and J by 0 bases, and 12 bases separated the two germline ends. CDR1 SGHAT and CDR2 FQNNGV come from the germline V gene. The CDR3 reads CASSLDARASSYNEQFF. The CDR3 region has the DNA TGTGCCAGCAGCTTAGATGCCAGGGCCAGCTCCTACAATGAGCAGTTCTTC.

This clonotype was found many times. V is TRBV7-2 and J is TRBJ2-3; D might be TRBD1 or TRBD2, each matching 5 bases. In germline, CDR1 is SGHTA, CDR2 FQGNSA. CDR3 length equals 14 residues. Trimming shortened V by 4 bases and J by 0 bases, and 8 bases separated the two germline ends. CDR3 in DNA: TGTGCCAGCAGCTACCGGGACAGCACAGATACGCAGTATTTT. Translating it yields CASSYRDSTDTQYF.

This clonotype was seen a few times. This chain uses TRBV29-1 with TRBJ2-5, with TRBD1 matching over 8 bases. Germline V gene lookup returns CDR1 SQVTM and CDR2 ANQGSEA. The CDR3 is 14 amino acids. The V segment lost 6 bases and the J segment 2 bases; nucleotides outside the gene matches: 8. The CDR3 is CSVNRDRLQETQYF. DNA for the CDR3: TGCAGCGTCAACCGGGACAGGCTGCAAGAGACCCAGTACTTC.

This clonotype has more than one count but fewer than ten. The V gene is TRBV9, the J gene TRBJ1-1; 9 nucleotides match TRBD1. V dropped 4 bases and J dropped 4; count of bases not matched to a gene: 5. This CDR3 has 14 amino acids. From germline, CDR1 is SGDLS and CDR2 YYNGEE. CDR3 protein: CASSTGQGGTEAFF. The CDR3 DNA reads TGTGCCAGCAGCACGGGACAGGGTGGCACTGAAGCTTTCTTT.

This clonotype showed up just a few times. The CDR3 sequence: CASSPYPQGSGATDTQYF. In nucleotides, the CDR3 is TGTGCCAGCAGCCCCTATCCCCAGGGATCAGGAGCCACAGATACGCAGTATTTT. J is TRBJ2-3 and V is TRBV11-1; maybe TRBD1 (5 bases). Germline loops: CDR1 SGHAT, CDR2 FQDESV (reference sequence). The CDR3 is 18 residues long. Trimming shortened V by 5 bases and J by 2 bases, and 23 bases separated the two germline ends.

The gene calls are TRBV5-1 and TRBJ2-7; D ambiguous. V lost 4 bases and J lost 3, with 20 bases in between. The CDR3 has 16 amino acids. Germline-derived CDR1 and CDR2 are SGHRS and YFSETQ. For the CDR3, the DNA is TGCGCCAGCAGCCCTGGGGTTCCGGAAGGAAGCTACGAGCAGTACTTC. Its translation: CASSPGVPEGSYEQYF.

The chain employs TRBV5-6 and TRBJ1-5; TRBD1 agrees at 9 bases. V was clipped by 3 bases and J by 7 bases; unmatched bases: 11. Germline CDR1 SGHDT, CDR2 YYEEEE. This CDR3 is 16 amino acids long. CDR3 loop: CASSSRDRGAGQPQHF. CDR3 sequence (DNA): TGTGCCAGCAGCTCACGCGACAGGGGGGCCGGGCAGCCCCAGCATTTT. The whole variable domain, remainder taken from reference TRBV5-6 and TRBJ1-5, is DAGVTQSPTHLIKTRGQQVTLRCSPKSGHDTVSWYQQALGQGPQFIFQYYEEEERQRGNFPDRFSGHQFPNYSSELNVNALLLGDSALYLCASSSRDRGAGQPQHFGDGTRLSIL.

This clonotype was observed a handful of times. V is TRBV28 and J is TRBJ2-7; TRBD2 matches at 11 bases. V lost 1 base to trimming and J lost 2 bases; unmatched junction nucleotides: 1. CDR1 is MDHEN, CDR2 SYDVKM, per germline. CDR3 length equals 15 residues. For the CDR3, the DNA is TGTGCCAGCAGTTTATTACTAGCGGGGGCCTACGAGCAGTACTTC. Its protein is CASSLLLAGAYEQYF. Combining the CDR3 with reference TRBV28 and TRBJ2-7 gives the whole variable domain DVKVTQSSRYLVKRTGEKVFLECVQDMDHENMFWYRQDPGLGLRLIYFSYDVKMKEKGDIPEGYSVSREKKERFSLILESASTNQTSMYLCASSLLLAGAYEQYFGPGTRLTVT.

The V call is TRBV6-2 or TRBV6-3, the J call TRBJ1-1; D uncertain. V gave up 10 bases and J gave up 4 bases, with 22 bases separating them. The germline gives CDR1 MNHEY, CDR2 SVGEGT. The CDR3 has 15 amino acids. The CDR3 spells CAINFNLFGRTEAFF. CDR3 nucleotides: TGTGCCATCAATTTTAACCTCTTCGGCCGCACTGAAGCTTTCTTT.

This clonotype was seen a few times. The J gene is TRBJ1-4, the V gene TRBV11-2; TRBD1 matches at 10 bases. The CDR3 length is 13 residues. V dropped 7 bases and J dropped 6; count of bases not matched to a gene: 2. Germline lookup yields CDR1 SGHAT and CDR2 FQNNGV. The CDR3 is CASNDRGHEKLFF. The CDR3 DNA sequence: TGTGCCAGCAACGACAGGGGGCATGAAAAACTGTTTTTT. Complete variable domain (other parts from reference TRBV11-2 and TRBJ1-4): EAGVAQSPRYKIIEKRQSVAFWCNPISGHATLYWYQQILGQGPKLLIQFQNNGVVDDSQLPKDRFSAERLKGVDSTLKIQPAKLEDSAVYLCASNDRGHEKLFFGSGTQLSVL.

This clonotype was observed a handful of times. V and J are TRBV2 and TRBJ2-7; D remains ambiguous. The V end was cut by 4 bases, the J end by 0 bases, with 13 bases between. CDR3 length: 15 residues. From germline, CDR1 is SNHLY and CDR2 FYNNEI. The CDR3 protein is CASSAYRYSSYEQYF. CDR3 in DNA: TGTGCCAGCAGTGCCTACCGGTACAGCTCCTACGAGCAGTACTTC.

There are a few counts of this clonotype. The chain carries TRBV20-1 and TRBJ1-1; no clear D gene. This CDR3 is 15 amino acids long. V was clipped by 6 bases and J by 0 bases, with 17 bases between them. Germline CDR1 is DFQATT and CDR2 is SNEGSKA (reference sequence). Here the CDR3 DNA reads TGCAGTGCCCTGCCCTTTGCGGGGATGAACACTGAAGCTTTCTTT. Amino acids: CSALPFAGMNTEAFF.